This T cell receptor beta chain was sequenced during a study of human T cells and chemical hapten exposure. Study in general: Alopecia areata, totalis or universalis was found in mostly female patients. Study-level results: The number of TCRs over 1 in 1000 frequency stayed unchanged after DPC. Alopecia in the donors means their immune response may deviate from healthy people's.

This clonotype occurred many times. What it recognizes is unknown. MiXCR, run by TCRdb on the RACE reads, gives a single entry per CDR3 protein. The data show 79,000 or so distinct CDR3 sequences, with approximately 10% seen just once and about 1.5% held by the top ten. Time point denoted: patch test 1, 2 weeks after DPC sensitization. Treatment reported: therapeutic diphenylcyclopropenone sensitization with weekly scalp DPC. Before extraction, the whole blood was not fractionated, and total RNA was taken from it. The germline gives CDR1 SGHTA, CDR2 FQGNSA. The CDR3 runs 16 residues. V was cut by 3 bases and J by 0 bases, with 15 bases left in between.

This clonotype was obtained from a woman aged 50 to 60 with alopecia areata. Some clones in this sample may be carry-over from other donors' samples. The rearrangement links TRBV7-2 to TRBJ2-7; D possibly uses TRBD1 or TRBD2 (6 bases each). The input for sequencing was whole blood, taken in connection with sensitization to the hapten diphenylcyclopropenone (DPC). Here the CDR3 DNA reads TGTGCCAGCAGCTTGGGGACTTGGACAGACTCCTACGAGCAGTACTTC. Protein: CASSLGTWTDSYEQYF. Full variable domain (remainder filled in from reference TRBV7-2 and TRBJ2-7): GAGVSQSPSNKVTEKGKDVELRCDPISGHTALYWYRQSLGQGLEFLIYFQGNSAPDKSGLPSDRFSAERTGGSVSTLTIQRTQQEDSAVYLCASSLGTWTDSYEQYFGPGTRLTVT.